This record covers a single T cell receptor (beta chain). No antigen is known for it. These data originate in a study of cytomegalovirus exposure and HLA in healthy donors. Findings of the study overall: On later analysis, the bulk of CMV-associated TCR beta chains appeared to be HLA-restricted.

60 Vbeta and 13 Jbeta primers were used in PCR. Produced via immunoSEQ multiplex PCR; TCRdb's table is partial and in-frame only. This sample has tens of thousands of clones, with less than 80% found just once. The CDR3 sequence is 11 residues long. The germline V and J ends were trimmed by 6 bases and 1 base, with 4 bases remaining between them. Germline V gene lookup returns CDR1 MNHNY and CDR2 SVGAGI (reference sequence). This rearrangement joins TRBV6-6 to TRBJ2-7; D gene ambiguous. The receptor comes from a boy between 5 and 17 years old in good health and CMV-seropositive. Sequenced sample: PBMCs. The CDR3 coding sequence is TGTGCCAGCAGCCAATCCTACGAGCAGTACTTC. Its translation: CASSQSYEQYF.